This TCR beta chain was recovered during a study of T-cell reconstitution after alpha-beta-depleted transplantation in children. CDR1 is SGHVS and CDR2 is FQNEAQ in the germline V gene. CDR3 length equals 15 residues. Trimming shortened V by 5 bases and J by 0 bases, and 13 bases separated the two germline ends. This clonotype has just a few counts. The authors prepared the TCRbeta library with unique molecular identifiers. MiXCR was run by TCRdb on the PCR reads, yielding one entry per CDR3 protein. The data contain 700,000 or so distinct CDR3 sequences, about an eighth of them singletons. This sequence originates from a girl aged 2 to 10 with congenital amegakaryocytic thrombocytopenia, due to receive a stem cell transplant. J is TRBJ1-2 and V is TRBV7-8; TRBD1 is a possible D gene (5 bases). The material was PBMCs, obtained before TCRalphabeta/CD19-depleted stem cell transplant. CDR3 bases: TGTGCCAGCAGCCCTATAGGGGAGGCTAACTATGGCTACACCTTC. This sequence encodes CASSPIGEANYGYTF. Full variable domain (outside the CDR3, taken from reference TRBV7-8 and TRBJ1-2): GAGVSQSPRYKVAKRGQDVALRCDPISGHVSLFWYQQALGQGPEFLTYFQNEAQLDKSGLPSDRFFAERPEGSVSTLKIQRTQQEDSAVYLCASSPIGEANYGYTFGSGTRLTVV.